The next 3 T cell receptor beta chains were all read from a single sample in a study of shared clonotypes between healthy human individuals. Using immunoSEQ multiplex PCR, the repertoire was profiled, and TCRdb retains in-frame clones only, with some absent. Of under 1,900,000 clones in the sample, 98% were seen once. Sequencing used naive CD4+ T cells sorted from blood. This sample's subset: CD45RA+ positively selected. The receptors shown here come from a man under 40 in good health.

The chain links TRBV7-9 to TRBJ2-7, with 10 bases that match TRBD2. The germline V gene encodes CDR1 SEHNR and CDR2 FQNEAQ (reference sequence). V lost 2 bases, J lost 4 bases, and 5 bases stayed unmatched. The CDR3 loop spans 15 amino acids. CDR3 sequence reads: CASSLTSGERYEQYF. The CDR3 bases are TGTGCCAGCAGCTTAACTAGCGGGGAGAGATACGAGCAGTACTTC.

This chain connects TRBV2 to TRBJ2-3; D unclear. This CDR3 spans 14 amino acids. V lost 1 base, J lost 1 base, and 6 bases lay in between. Germline V lookup: CDR1 SNHLY, CDR2 FYNNEI. DNA of the CDR3: TGTGCCAGCAGTGAAGGACTCCGCACAGATACGCAGTATTTT. Translating gives CASSEGLRTDTQYF.

The chain carries TRBV6-5 and TRBJ2-2, with TRBD1 matching 8 bases. V lost 4 bases and J lost 4; bases outside the gene matches: 8. This CDR3 contains 16 residues. Germline CDR1 reads MNHEY; CDR2 reads SVGAGI. The CDR3 protein is CASSSLGQASTGELFF. In DNA form, the CDR3 reads TGTGCCAGCAGTTCGCTGGGACAGGCGTCCACCGGGGAGCTGTTTTTT.